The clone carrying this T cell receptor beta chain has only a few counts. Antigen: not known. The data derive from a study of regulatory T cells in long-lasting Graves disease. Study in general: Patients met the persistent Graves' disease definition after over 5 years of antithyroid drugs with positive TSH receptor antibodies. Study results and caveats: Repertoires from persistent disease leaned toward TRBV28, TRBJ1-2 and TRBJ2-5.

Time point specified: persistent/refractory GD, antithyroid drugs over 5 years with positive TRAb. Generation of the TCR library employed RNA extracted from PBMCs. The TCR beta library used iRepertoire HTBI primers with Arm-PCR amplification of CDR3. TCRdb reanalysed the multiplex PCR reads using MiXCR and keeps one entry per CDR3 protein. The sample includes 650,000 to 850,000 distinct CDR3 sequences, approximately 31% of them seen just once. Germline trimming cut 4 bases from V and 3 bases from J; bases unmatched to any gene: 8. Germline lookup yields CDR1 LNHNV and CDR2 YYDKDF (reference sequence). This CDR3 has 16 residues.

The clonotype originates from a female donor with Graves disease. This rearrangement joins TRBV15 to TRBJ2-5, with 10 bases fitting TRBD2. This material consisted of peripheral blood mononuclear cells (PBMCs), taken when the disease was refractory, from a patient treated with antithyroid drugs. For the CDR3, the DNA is TGTGCCACCAGCACGGCTAGCGGGAGTAGGAAAGAGACCCAGTACTTC. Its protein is CATSTASGSRKETQYF.